Each of the 16 T cell receptor beta chains below was sequenced from the same sample in a study of blood T cell repertoires in COVID-19 (dated by TCRdb to 2020 to 2021). Library generation was performed with the immunoSEQ multiplex PCR assay. TCRdb retrieved this table from immuneACCESS and kept in-frame rearrangements only. Not all clones are present; in checked studies, unresolved V genes account for under half, and no reason is known for the remainder. This sample is represented by tens of thousands of clones; approximately 85% of them were singletons. The ten largest account for more than 6.5% of the sample. Input material: peripheral blood. These receptors originate from a human donor in a cohort sampled during active COVID-19.

This clone has just one count. The CDR3 is CARRDSTNSGNTIYF. CDR3 nucleotide sequence: TGTGCCAGGAGGGACAGCACTAACTCTGGAAACACCATATATTTT. The chain employs TRBV3-1 (or the pseudogene TRBV3-2) and TRBJ1-3; 7 bases match TRBD1. This CDR3 region has 15 residues. With V trimmed by 9 bases and J by 0 bases, 8 bases remained unmatched. The germline V gene has CDR1 LGHDT and CDR2 YNNKEL (reference sequence).

The gene calls are TRBV24-1 and TRBJ2-7; D possibly corresponds to TRBD2 (6 bases). The CDR3 is made up of 15 amino acids. CDR1 and CDR2 (germline): KGHDR, SFDVKD. V shed 2 bases and J shed 4 bases, with 14 bases lying between them. The CDR3 here is CATSDWAGLAYEQYF. The CDR3, as DNA: TGTGCCACCAGTGATTGGGCGGGGCTGGCTTACGAGCAGTACTTC.

The chain combines TRBV5-6 with TRBJ2-5; 9 bases line up with TRBD1. The length of the CDR3 is 14 residues. The ends lost 5 bases at V and 9 bases at J; junction bases unmatched: 11. CDR1 and CDR2 (germline): SGHDT, YYEEEE. CDR3 residues: CASSRQGVQQAQYF. In nucleotides, the CDR3 is TGTGCCAGCAGTCGACAGGGGGTCCAGCAGGCCCAGTACTTC.

This chain connects TRBV9 to TRBJ1-2; D is perhaps TRBD1 (5 bases). V gave up 4 bases and J gave up 4 bases, with 14 bases separating them. The CDR3 extends over 14 amino acids. The germline V gene has CDR1 SGDLS and CDR2 YYNGEE. In DNA, the CDR3 is TGTGCCAGCAGCCCCAGGGTGGAGGGCTATGGCTACACCTTC. Its protein is CASSPRVEGYGYTF.

The V call is TRBV6-5, the J call TRBJ1-5; perhaps TRBD1 as D (5 bases). The germline CDR1 and CDR2 sequences are MNHEY and SVGAGI. The CDR3 is 15 residues long. Trimming took off 8 bases at V and 5 bases at J, with 19 bases between the two ends. The CDR3 region has the DNA TGTGCCAGCGGTAGGGCAGGGCCCCTACATCAGCCCCAGCATTTT. Protein sequence: CASGRAGPLHQPQHF.

This rearrangement joins TRBV24-1 to TRBJ1-2; 10 bases align to TRBD1. The CDR3 totals 15 residues. The germline gives CDR1 KGHDR, CDR2 SFDVKD. Unmatched junction bases numbered 3, after V lost 2 bases and J lost 4 bases. CDR3 loop: CATSDSRTGGYGYTF. CDR3 nucleotide sequence: TGTGCCACCAGTGATTCCCGGACAGGGGGCTATGGCTACACCTTC.

The chain recombines TRBV19 with TRBJ1-3, with 8 bases matching TRBD1. With V trimmed by 2 bases and J by 2 bases, 5 bases remained unmatched. The CDR3 runs 16 residues. Germline V CDR1 and CDR2: LNHDA, SQIVND (reference sequence). CDR3 nucleotide sequence: TGTGCCAGTAGTATACCCGGCAGGGGGCCTGGAAACACCATATATTTT. Protein product: CASSIPGRGPGNTIYF.

This clone was detected once. This sequence joins TRBV9 and TRBJ2-1; 7 bases fit TRBD2. Per germline, CDR1 SGDLS and CDR2 YYNGEE. The V gene end was trimmed by 3 bases and the J gene end by 9 bases; junction bases not matched to a gene: 12. This CDR3 spans 15 amino acids. CDR3 region: CASSEGTIQRGEQFF. CDR3 bases: TGTGCCAGCAGCGAGGGGACTATCCAGAGGGGTGAGCAGTTCTTC. The variable domain in full, completed from reference TRBV9 and TRBJ2-1, reads DSGVTQTPKHLITATGQRVTLRCSPRSGDLSVYWYQQSLDQGLQFLIQYYNGEERAKGNILERFSAQQFPDLHSELNLSSLELGDSALYFCASSEGTIQRGEQFFGPGTRLTVL.

This chain uses TRBV7-9 with TRBJ2-5; 10 nucleotides match TRBD2. V shed 5 bases and J 6 bases; nucleotides not matched to a gene: 6. The CDR3 is 14 residues long. Germline loops: CDR1 SEHNR, CDR2 FQNEAQ (reference sequence). The CDR3 loop is CASSPSGGGKTQYF. As DNA, the CDR3 is TGTGCCAGCAGCCCTAGCGGGGGCGGCAAGACCCAGTACTTC.

The rearrangement links TRBV7-2 to TRBJ2-1; 7 bases map to TRBD2. The CDR3 has 13 amino acids. In germline, CDR1 is SGHTA, CDR2 FQGNSA. Trimming at V came to 10 bases and at J to 7 bases, leaving 10 bases not matched to a gene. The CDR3 sequence: CATTGTKGNEQFF. The CDR3 DNA is TGTGCCACAACCGGGACTAAAGGGAATGAGCAGTTCTTC.

The genes are TRBV5-1 and TRBJ2-1; TRBD2 agrees at 12 bases. The CDR3 consists of 16 residues. Germline lookup yields CDR1 SGHRS and CDR2 YFSETQ. V was pared by 3 bases and J by 8 bases, with 9 bases of the junction left unmatched. Written as DNA, the CDR3 is TGCGCCAGCAGCTCCCTGACTAGCGGGAGTATGGATGAGCAGTTCTTC. It codes for CASSSLTSGSMDEQFF.

This clone has just one count. The chain joins TRBV6-2 or TRBV6-3 to TRBJ2-1; TRBD2 is a possible D gene (7 bases). The V gene lost 5 bases and the J gene lost 5 bases, with 19 bases spanning the gap. Germline assignment: CDR1 MNHEY and CDR2 SVGEGT. This CDR3 is built from 16 residues. Written as DNA, the CDR3 is TGTGCCAGCAGTCCGGGGGGCTCTCGGGTAGACAATGAGCAGTTCTTC. Translation gives CASSPGGSRVDNEQFF.

This chain links TRBV4-3 with TRBJ2-1, with TRBD2 matching 9 bases. Unmatched junction bases numbered 16, after V lost 0 bases and J lost 7 bases. CDR3 length: 19 amino acids. CDR1 is LGHNA and CDR2 is YSLEER in the germline V gene. The CDR3 nucleotides are TGCGCCAGCAGCCAAGATCTAAGGAAAGGTAGCGGGAGTATAAATGAGCAGTTCTTC. Its translation is CASSQDLRKGSGSINEQFF.

The chain links TRBV4-3 to TRBJ2-1; weak D call: TRBD2 (5 bases). Germline lookup yields CDR1 LGHNA and CDR2 YSLEER. The CDR3 is 19 residues long. Trimming pared 1 base from V and 0 bases from J, leaving 19 bases between. This CDR3 reads CASSQVRRYLAYSYNEQFF. CDR3 bases: TGCGCCAGCAGCCAAGTTCGGCGATATCTAGCCTACTCCTACAATGAGCAGTTCTTC.

By share, this clone ranks as medium-sized. V is TRBV7-2 and J is TRBJ2-7; tentatively, D is TRBD1 (6 bases). With 1 base removed from V and 3 bases from J, the gap between germline ends came to 13 bases. The germline CDR1 and CDR2 sequences are SGHTA and FQGNSA. This CDR3 contains 15 residues. CDR3 nucleotide sequence: TGTGCCAGCAGCTTAGACAGGGCGGTGCTCTACGAGCAGTACTTC. Protein sequence: CASSLDRAVLYEQYF.

The chain joins TRBV5-1 to TRBJ1-1; D may be TRBD1 (6 bases). This CDR3 comprises 15 residues. V was clipped by 4 bases and J by 1 base, with 14 bases between them. The germline gives CDR1 SGHRS, CDR2 YFSETQ. Here the CDR3 DNA reads TGCGCCAGCAGCGCTTTTGGGACACAGAACACTGAAGCTTTCTTT. Residues: CASSAFGTQNTEAFF.